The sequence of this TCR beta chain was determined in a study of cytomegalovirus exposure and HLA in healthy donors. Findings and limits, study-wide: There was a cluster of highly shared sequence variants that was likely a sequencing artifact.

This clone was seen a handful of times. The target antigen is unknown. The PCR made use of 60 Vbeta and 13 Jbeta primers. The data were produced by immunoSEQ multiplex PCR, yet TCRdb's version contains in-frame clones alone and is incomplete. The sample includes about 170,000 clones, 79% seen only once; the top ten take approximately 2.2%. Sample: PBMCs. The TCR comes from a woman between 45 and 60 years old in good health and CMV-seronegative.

The CDR3 sequence is CASSLVGGRDNEQFF. CDR3 nucleotide sequence: TGTGCCAGCAGCTTAGTCGGCGGGAGGGACAATGAGCAGTTCTTC. The J gene is TRBJ2-1, the V gene TRBV7-3; 9 nucleotides line up with TRBD2. This CDR3 is built from 15 residues. In germline, CDR1 is SGHTA, CDR2 FQGTGA. The ends lost 2 bases at V and 5 bases at J; junction bases unmatched: 4.